The 26 T cell receptor beta chains below all came from one sample that was sequenced in a study of T cell responses to AZD1222 COVID-19 vaccine. Sequencing was performed with immunoSEQ multiplex PCR; in TCRdb, only in-frame clones are kept and a portion is missing. The profile shows just under 100,000 clones, 88% of them singletons. Sequences were derived from peripheral blood, sampled on day 0 of AZD1222 vaccination. These receptors were obtained from an adult in good health.

The chain carries TRBV2 and TRBJ1-3; tentatively, D is TRBD1 (6 bases). V was cut by 6 bases and J by 0 bases, with 9 bases left in between. CDR3 length: 14 residues. Germline loops: CDR1 SNHLY, CDR2 FYNNEI. CDR3 coding DNA: TGTGCCAGCAGGACAGGATTCTCTGGAAACACCATATATTTT. Protein product: CASRTGFSGNTIYF.

The V gene is TRBV25-1, the J gene TRBJ2-1; 15 bases agree with TRBD2. Germline V gene sequence: CDR1 MGHDK, CDR2 SYGVNS. The CDR3 extends over 17 amino acids. V trimming: 3 bases; J trimming: 5 bases; junction bases outside the gene matches: 5. CDR3 coding DNA: TGTGCCAGCAGTGATGGACTAGCGGGGGGGCTGAACAATGAGCAGTTCTTC. Amino acids: CASSDGLAGGLNNEQFF.

The chain combines TRBV7-2 with TRBJ1-6; 9 bases are shared with TRBD1. CDR3 size: 18 residues. V lost 5 bases, J lost 8 bases, and 16 bases stayed unmatched. CDR1 and CDR2 from the germline V gene are SGHTA and FQGNSA. CDR3 coding DNA: TGTGCCAGCAGCCCCGGCCTCTCCCGGGACAGGGTTTATTCACCCCTCCACTTT. It translates to CASSPGLSRDRVYSPLHF.

The chain recombines TRBV3-1 (or the pseudogene TRBV3-2) with TRBJ2-5; TRBD1 aligns across 12 bases. V lost 3 bases to trimming and J lost 4 bases; unmatched junction nucleotides: 6. The CDR3 is 16 amino acids. The germline V gene encodes CDR1 LGHDT and CDR2 YNNKEL (reference sequence). CDR3 sequence reads: CASSHLGQGARETQYF. CDR3 coding DNA: TGTGCCAGCAGCCACCTGGGACAGGGGGCGAGAGAGACCCAGTACTTC.

The rearrangement links TRBV28 to TRBJ1-6; TRBD1 aligns across 8 bases. V gave up 6 bases and J gave up 10 bases; unmatched junction bases: 5. The CDR3 covers 13 residues. Germline V CDR1 and CDR2: MDHEN, SYDVKM. CDR3 DNA: TGTGCCAGCAGGGACAGGGTGGGATCACCCCTCCACTTT. This translates into CASRDRVGSPLHF.

This clone was counted between two and nine times. This chain links TRBV12-5 with TRBJ2-7; D is unresolved. Germline V gene lookup returns CDR1 LGHNT and CDR2 FRNRAP. The CDR3 has 11 amino acids. V lost 6 bases, J lost 2 bases, and 5 bases lay in between. This chain's CDR3 is CASGLTYEQYF. The CDR3 DNA sequence: TGTGCTAGTGGCTTAACCTACGAGCAGTACTTC.

The chain is built from TRBV7-9 and TRBJ2-3; no clear D gene. V was clipped by 0 bases and J by 0 bases, with 7 bases between them. The CDR3 totals 15 residues. Germline loops: CDR1 SEHNR, CDR2 FQNEAQ (reference sequence). CDR3 nucleotides: TGTGCCAGCAGCTTAGCCTTGGGTAGCACAGATACGCAGTATTTT. Its protein product is CASSLALGSTDTQYF.

The V and J genes are TRBV9 and TRBJ2-1; no definite D call. Germline CDR1 SGDLS, CDR2 YYNGEE. This CDR3 is 15 amino acids long. V dropped 4 bases and J dropped 1 base, with 12 bases sitting between them. CDR3 residues: CASSPGLGSYNEQFF. The CDR3, as DNA: TGTGCCAGCAGCCCCGGGTTGGGGTCCTACAATGAGCAGTTCTTC.

The chain employs TRBV3-1 (or the pseudogene TRBV3-2) and TRBJ2-1; D is possibly TRBD1 (5 bases). This CDR3 is 16 amino acids long. The germline V and J ends were trimmed by 0 bases and 9 bases, with 18 bases remaining between them. Germline V gene lookup returns CDR1 LGHDT and CDR2 YNNKEL (reference sequence). CDR3 residues: CASSQDLGREVPEQFF. The CDR3 DNA follows: TGTGCCAGCAGCCAAGATTTGGGCAGGGAAGTGCCTGAGCAGTTCTTC.

Concerning this clone itself: This sample also contains other DNA sequences that code for the same CDR3. V and J are TRBV6-5 and TRBJ2-3; 14 nucleotides agree with TRBD2. The CDR3 totals 15 residues. Trimming removed 6 bases from V and 1 base from J; junction bases left unmatched: 0. CDR1 is MNHEY, CDR2 SVGAGI, per germline. CDR3 in amino acids: CASRGLAGGTDTQYF. In DNA form, the CDR3 reads TGTGCCAGCAGGGGACTAGCGGGGGGCACAGATACGCAGTATTTT.

This clone turned up a few times. The chain uses TRBV5-1 and TRBJ2-2; 8 bases are shared with TRBD1. The CDR3 runs 15 residues. CDR1 and CDR2 (germline): SGHRS, YFSETQ. The trim removed 4 bases at V and 4 bases at J, leaving 6 bases unmatched. The CDR3 reads CASSPWTGSTGELFF. CDR3 coding DNA: TGCGCCAGCAGCCCCTGGACAGGGAGCACCGGGGAGCTGTTTTTT.

V usage is TRBV4-1 and J usage is TRBJ1-5; D is ambiguous. The CDR3 totals 18 residues. Germline CDR1 MGHRA, CDR2 YSYEKL. Deletions cut 4 bases from V and 1 base from J, with 20 bases between. CDR3 residues: CASSRGLFSGSSNQPQHF. As DNA, the CDR3 is TGCGCCAGCAGCCGCGGACTTTTTTCCGGGTCCAGCAATCAGCCCCAGCATTTT.

The genes are TRBV5-1 and TRBJ1-5; D not certain. Trimming cost V 0 bases and J 5 bases, with 12 bases left between them. The CDR3 contains 15 residues. Germline V CDR1 and CDR2: SGHRS, YFSETQ. This CDR3 is CASSLAGQLYQPQHF. The CDR3 coding sequence is TGCGCCAGCAGCTTGGCCGGGCAATTATATCAGCCCCAGCATTTT.

The rearrangement joins TRBV4-1 to TRBJ2-7; unclear D gene. The length of the CDR3 is 15 residues. Germline assignment: CDR1 MGHRA and CDR2 YSYEKL. Trimming removed 0 bases from V and 0 bases from J, with 9 bases in between. CDR3 DNA: TGCGCCAGCAGCCAAGATATGGGGTTCTCCTACGAGCAGTACTTC. Its translation: CASSQDMGFSYEQYF.

In DNA, the CDR3 is TGTGCCACCGGAAGAAGACGGGTCTCTGGAAACACCATATATTTT. Encoded protein: CATGRRRVSGNTIYF. The chain uses TRBV24-1 and TRBJ1-3; D ambiguous. Germline V gene sequence: CDR1 KGHDR, CDR2 SFDVKD. The V end lost 9 bases, the J end lost 0 bases, and 14 bases lay between the germline ends. The CDR3 covers 15 residues.

The CDR3 loop is CASSSFGTSNQPQHF. CDR3 nucleotides: TGTGCCAGCAGTTCCTTCGGAACTAGCAATCAGCCCCAGCATTTT. V is TRBV27 and J is TRBJ1-5; D gene unclear. There are 15 residues in the CDR3. The ends were cut back, 4 bases at V and 0 bases at J, with 10 bases in the middle. Germline CDR1 MNHEY, CDR2 SMNVEV (reference sequence).

V usage is TRBV6-5 and J usage is TRBJ1-1; perhaps TRBD1 as D (5 bases). Germline V gene sequence: CDR1 MNHEY, CDR2 SVGAGI. The V gene lost 4 bases and the J gene lost 7 bases, with 13 bases spanning the gap. The CDR3 runs to 13 residues. CDR3 residues: CASSFERGREAFF. The CDR3 DNA reads as TGTGCCAGCAGTTTCGAAAGGGGCCGTGAAGCTTTCTTT.

This chain connects TRBV7-2 to TRBJ1-6; D may be TRBD1 (5 bases). The ends were cut back, 2 bases at V and 9 bases at J, with 11 bases in the middle. The CDR3 is made up of 14 amino acids. CDR1 SGHTA and CDR2 FQGNSA come from the germline V gene. CDR3 in DNA: TGTGCCAGCAGCTTAAACACCGGGGGTTCACCCCTCCACTTT. This sequence encodes CASSLNTGGSPLHF.

There are a few counts of this clone. The gene calls are TRBV14 and TRBJ1-1, with D possibly being TRBD1 (5 bases). CDR3 size: 17 residues. The ends were cut back, 1 base at V and 0 bases at J, with 15 bases in the middle. The germline V gene has CDR1 SGHDN and CDR2 FVKESK. The chain's CDR3 is CASSQAPRGSLNTEAFF. The CDR3 nucleotides are TGTGCCAGCAGCCAAGCGCCAAGGGGCTCGCTGAACACTGAAGCTTTCTTT.

The rearrangement links TRBV6-2 or TRBV6-3 to TRBJ1-6; 9 bases fit TRBD1. V dropped 2 bases and J dropped 9; count of bases not matched to a gene: 5. The CDR3 contains 15 residues. CDR1 is MNHEY, CDR2 SVGEGT, per germline. The DNA of the CDR3 is TGTGCCAGCAGTTACAAAACAGGGGGCGTTTCACCCCTCCACTTT. This encodes CASSYKTGGVSPLHF.

As concerns this clone: This sample also contains other DNA sequences that code for the same CDR3. V usage is TRBV6-5 and J usage is TRBJ1-1; 7 nucleotides match TRBD1. V was pared by 6 bases and J by 1 base, with 5 bases of the junction left unmatched. CDR1 is MNHEY, CDR2 SVGAGI, per germline. This CDR3 comprises 14 residues. The DNA of the CDR3 is TGTGCCAGCAGCCCCGGGACAGCGAACACTGAAGCTTTCTTT. This gives the protein CASSPGTANTEAFF.

The V gene is TRBV6-9, the J gene TRBJ1-1; TRBD1 is a possible D gene (6 bases). Trimming cost V 1 base and J 3 bases, with 24 bases left between them. The CDR3 consists of 19 residues. Germline-derived CDR1 and CDR2 are MNHGY and SVAAGI. The CDR3 DNA reads as TGTGCCAGCAGTTATTTGGGGACATATCTCCACACGGGGTACACTGAAGCTTTCTTT. It specifies CASSYLGTYLHTGYTEAFF.

There are a few counts of this clone. J is TRBJ1-2 and V is TRBV27; D gene ambiguous. The ends were cut back, 0 bases at V and 0 bases at J, with 8 bases in the middle. This CDR3 comprises 15 residues. Germline assignment: CDR1 MNHEY and CDR2 SMNVEV (reference sequence). CDR3: CASSLSGSPNYGYTF. The CDR3 nucleotides read TGTGCCAGCAGTTTATCCGGCAGTCCTAACTATGGCTACACCTTC.

The chain has TRBV2 and TRBJ1-2; 7 bases fit TRBD1. Losses at the gene ends were 7 bases for V and 8 bases for J; bases not matched to a gene: 13. Germline CDR1 reads SNHLY; CDR2 reads FYNNEI. The CDR3 consists of 14 residues. CDR3 nucleotide sequence: TGTGCCAGCACCTCGACAGGGAGCTCGCGGGGCTACACCTTC. Translated: CASTSTGSSRGYTF. Combining the CDR3 with reference TRBV2 and TRBJ1-2 gives the whole variable domain EPEVTQTPSHQVTQMGQEVILRCVPISNHLYFYWYRQILGQKVEFLVSFYNNEISEKSEIFDDQFSVERPDGSNFTLKIRSTKLEDSAMYFCASTSTGSSRGYTFGSGTRLTVV.

V usage is TRBV11-2 and J usage is TRBJ2-1; the D is unclear. Trimming pared 1 base from V and 7 bases from J, leaving 5 bases between. Germline V gene data show CDR1 as SGHAT and CDR2 as FQNNGV. The length of the CDR3 is 12 residues. CDR3 region: CASSLAGNEQFF. The CDR3 DNA is TGTGCCAGCAGCTTAGCCGGGAATGAGCAGTTCTTC.

The genes are TRBV11-2 and TRBJ2-7, with D hard to call. Trimming took 5 bases from V and 1 from J, leaving 3 bases between them. This CDR3 contains 11 residues. In germline, CDR1 is SGHAT, CDR2 FQNNGV. In DNA, the CDR3 is TGTGCCAGCAGCCAGTCCTACGAGCAGTACTTC. It encodes CASSQSYEQYF. Based on the CDR3 plus reference TRBV11-2 and TRBJ2-7, the full variable domain is EAGVAQSPRYKIIEKRQSVAFWCNPISGHATLYWYQQILGQGPKLLIQFQNNGVVDDSQLPKDRFSAERLKGVDSTLKIQPAKLEDSAVYLCASSQSYEQYFGPGTRLTVT.